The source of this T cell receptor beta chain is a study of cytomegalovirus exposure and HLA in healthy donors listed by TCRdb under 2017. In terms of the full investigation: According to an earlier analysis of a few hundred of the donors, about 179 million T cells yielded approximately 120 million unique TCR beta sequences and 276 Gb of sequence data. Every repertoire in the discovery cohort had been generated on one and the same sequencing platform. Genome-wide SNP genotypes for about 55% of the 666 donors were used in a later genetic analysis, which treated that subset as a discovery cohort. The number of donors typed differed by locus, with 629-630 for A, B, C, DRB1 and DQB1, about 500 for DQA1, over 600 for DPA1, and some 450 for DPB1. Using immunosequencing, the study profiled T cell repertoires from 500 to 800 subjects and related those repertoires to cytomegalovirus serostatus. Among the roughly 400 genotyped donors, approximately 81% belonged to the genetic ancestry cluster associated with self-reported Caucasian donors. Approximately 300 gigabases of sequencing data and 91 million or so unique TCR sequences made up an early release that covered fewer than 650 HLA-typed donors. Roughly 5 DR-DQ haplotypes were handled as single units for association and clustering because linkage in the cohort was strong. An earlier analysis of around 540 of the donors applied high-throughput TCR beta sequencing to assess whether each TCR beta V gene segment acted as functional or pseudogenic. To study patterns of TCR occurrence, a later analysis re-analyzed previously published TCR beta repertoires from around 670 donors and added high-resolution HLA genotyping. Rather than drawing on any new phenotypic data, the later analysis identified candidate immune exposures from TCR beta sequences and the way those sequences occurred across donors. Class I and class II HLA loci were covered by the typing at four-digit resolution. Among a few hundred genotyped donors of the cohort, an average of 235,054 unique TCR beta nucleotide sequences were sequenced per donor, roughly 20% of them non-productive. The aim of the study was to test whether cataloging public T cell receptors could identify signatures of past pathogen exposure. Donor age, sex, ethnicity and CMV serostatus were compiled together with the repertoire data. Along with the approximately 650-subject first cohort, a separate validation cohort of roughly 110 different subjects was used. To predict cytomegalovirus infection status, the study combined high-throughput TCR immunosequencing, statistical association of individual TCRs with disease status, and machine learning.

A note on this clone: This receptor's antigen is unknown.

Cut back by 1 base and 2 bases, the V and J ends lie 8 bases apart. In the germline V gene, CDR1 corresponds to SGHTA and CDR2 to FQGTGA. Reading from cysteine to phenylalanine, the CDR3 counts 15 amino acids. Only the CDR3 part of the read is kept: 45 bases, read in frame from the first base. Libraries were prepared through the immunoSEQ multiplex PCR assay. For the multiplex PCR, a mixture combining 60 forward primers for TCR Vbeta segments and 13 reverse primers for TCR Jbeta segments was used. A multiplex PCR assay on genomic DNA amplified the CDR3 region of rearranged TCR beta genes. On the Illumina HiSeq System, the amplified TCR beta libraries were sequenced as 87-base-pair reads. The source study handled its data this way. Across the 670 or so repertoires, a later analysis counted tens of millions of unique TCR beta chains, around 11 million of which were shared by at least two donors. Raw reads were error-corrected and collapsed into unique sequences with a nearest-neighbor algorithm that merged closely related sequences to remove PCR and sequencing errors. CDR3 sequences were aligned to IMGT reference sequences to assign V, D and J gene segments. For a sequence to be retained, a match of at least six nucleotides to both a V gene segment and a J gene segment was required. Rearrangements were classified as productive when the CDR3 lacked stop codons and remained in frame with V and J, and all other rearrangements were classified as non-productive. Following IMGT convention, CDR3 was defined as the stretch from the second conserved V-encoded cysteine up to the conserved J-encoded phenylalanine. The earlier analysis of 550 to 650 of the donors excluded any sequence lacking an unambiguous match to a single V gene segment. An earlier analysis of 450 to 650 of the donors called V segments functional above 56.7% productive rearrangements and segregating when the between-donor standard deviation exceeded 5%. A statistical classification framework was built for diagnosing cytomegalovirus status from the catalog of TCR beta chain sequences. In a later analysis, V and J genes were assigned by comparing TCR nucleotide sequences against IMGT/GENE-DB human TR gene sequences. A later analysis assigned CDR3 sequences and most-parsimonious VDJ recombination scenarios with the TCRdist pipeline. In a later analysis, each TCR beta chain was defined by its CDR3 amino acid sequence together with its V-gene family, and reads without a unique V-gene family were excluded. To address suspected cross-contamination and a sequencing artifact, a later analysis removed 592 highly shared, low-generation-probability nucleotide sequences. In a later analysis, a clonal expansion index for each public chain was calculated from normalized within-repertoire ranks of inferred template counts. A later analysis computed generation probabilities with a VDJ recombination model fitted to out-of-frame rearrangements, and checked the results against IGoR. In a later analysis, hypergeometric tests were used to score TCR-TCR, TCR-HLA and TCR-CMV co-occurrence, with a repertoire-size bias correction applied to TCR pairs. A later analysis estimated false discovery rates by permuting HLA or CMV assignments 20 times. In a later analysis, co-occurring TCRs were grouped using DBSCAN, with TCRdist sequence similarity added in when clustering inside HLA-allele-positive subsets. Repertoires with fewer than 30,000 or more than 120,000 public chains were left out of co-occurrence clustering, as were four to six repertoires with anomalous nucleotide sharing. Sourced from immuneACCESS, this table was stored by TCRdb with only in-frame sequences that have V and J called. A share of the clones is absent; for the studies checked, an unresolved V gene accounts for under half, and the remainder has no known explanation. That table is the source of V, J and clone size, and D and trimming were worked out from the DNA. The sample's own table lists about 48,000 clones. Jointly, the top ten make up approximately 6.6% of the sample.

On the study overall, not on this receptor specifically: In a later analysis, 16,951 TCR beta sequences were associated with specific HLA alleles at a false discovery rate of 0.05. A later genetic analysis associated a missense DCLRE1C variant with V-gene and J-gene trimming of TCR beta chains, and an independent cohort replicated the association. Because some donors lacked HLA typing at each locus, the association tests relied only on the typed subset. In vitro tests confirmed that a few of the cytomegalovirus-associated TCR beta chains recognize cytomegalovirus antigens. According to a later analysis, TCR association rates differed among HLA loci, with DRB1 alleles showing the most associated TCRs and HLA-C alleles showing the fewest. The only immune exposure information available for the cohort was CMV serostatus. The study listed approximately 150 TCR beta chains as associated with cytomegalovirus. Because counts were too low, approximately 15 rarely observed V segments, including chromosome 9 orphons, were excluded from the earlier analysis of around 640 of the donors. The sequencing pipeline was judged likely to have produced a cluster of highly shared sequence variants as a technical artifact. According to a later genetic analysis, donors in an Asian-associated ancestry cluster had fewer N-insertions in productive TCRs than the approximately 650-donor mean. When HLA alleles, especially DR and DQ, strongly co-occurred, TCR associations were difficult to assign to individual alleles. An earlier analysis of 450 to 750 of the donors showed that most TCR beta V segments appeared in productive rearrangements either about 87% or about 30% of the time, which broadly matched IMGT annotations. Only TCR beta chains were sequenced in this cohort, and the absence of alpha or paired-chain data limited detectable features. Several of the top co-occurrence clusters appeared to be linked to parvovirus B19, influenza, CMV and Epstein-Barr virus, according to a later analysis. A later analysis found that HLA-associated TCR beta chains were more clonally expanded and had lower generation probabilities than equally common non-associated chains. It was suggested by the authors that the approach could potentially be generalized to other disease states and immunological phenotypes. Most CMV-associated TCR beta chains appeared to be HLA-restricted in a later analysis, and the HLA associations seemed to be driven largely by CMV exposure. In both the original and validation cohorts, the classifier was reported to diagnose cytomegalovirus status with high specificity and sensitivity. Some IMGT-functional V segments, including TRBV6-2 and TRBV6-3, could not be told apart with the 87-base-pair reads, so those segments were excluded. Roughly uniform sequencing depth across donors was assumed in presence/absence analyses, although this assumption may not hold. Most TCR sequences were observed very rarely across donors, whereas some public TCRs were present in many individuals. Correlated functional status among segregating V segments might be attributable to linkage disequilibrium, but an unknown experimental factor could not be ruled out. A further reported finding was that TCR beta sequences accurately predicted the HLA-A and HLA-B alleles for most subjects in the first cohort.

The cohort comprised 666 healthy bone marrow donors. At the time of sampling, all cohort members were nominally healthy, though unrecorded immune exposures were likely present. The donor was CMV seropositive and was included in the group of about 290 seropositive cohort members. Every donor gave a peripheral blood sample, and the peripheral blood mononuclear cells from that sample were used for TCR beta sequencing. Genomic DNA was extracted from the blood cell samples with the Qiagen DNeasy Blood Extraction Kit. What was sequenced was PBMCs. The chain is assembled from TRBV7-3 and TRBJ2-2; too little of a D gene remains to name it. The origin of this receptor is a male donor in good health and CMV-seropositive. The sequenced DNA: TGTGCCAGCAGCTTAATTCCAGGTAACACCGGGGAGCTGTTTTTT. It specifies CASSLIPGNTGELFF.